The entry below gives a single T cell receptor beta chain sequence along with its context. The target antigen is unknown. This specimen belongs to a study of vaccination and CD4 T cells after COVID-19. Turning to the study itself: Post-COVID draws came a median approximately 93 days after diagnosis (range 35 to 161).

The Oncomine TCR Beta short-read assay sequenced DNA from cultured CD4+ T cells. Someone extracted genomic DNA from cultured CD4+ T cells. TCRdb fed the PCR reads into MiXCR, producing one record per CDR3 protein. Seen here are roughly 20,000 distinct CDR3 sequences, under 80% observed once, and the top ten hold about 8.2%. Indicated treatment: approximately 11-day PBMC culture with coronavirus spike peptide pools or control peptides (ViraFEST assay). Via ViraFEST, peptide pools expanded antigen-specific T cells before TCR sequencing. Half the medium was exchanged for fresh IL-2 medium on days 3 and 7. The TCR was taken from a human donor who had recovered from COVID-19. The source material was CD4+ T cells from blood, cultured in vitro.

The CDR3 loop is CASSQDGNQPQHF. As DNA, the CDR3 is TGTGCCAGCAGCCAGGACGGGAACCAGCCCCAGCATTTT. V and J are TRBV6-2 or TRBV6-3 and TRBJ1-5, with unresolved D. Germline V gene lookup returns CDR1 MNHEY and CDR2 SVGEGT. V shed 6 bases and J shed 7 bases, with 13 bases lying between them. The CDR3 spans 13 residues.